These T cell receptor beta chains were read from a single sample in a study of T cells in localized non-small cell lung cancer. The data were produced by immunoSEQ multiplex PCR, yet TCRdb's version contains in-frame clones alone and is incomplete. In the table there are approximately 31,000 clones, roughly 94% of which are singletons. Sample: peripheral blood, taken before any cancer treatment. The receptors here all came from a woman aged 40-69 years with stage I lung adenocarcinoma. The CDR3 runs from the conserved cysteine through the conserved F or W.

>TRBJ1-5|TRBV6-6
CASSYDSEPQHF
>TRBJ1-2|TRBV28
CASSPGTGSGGYGYTF
>TRBJ2-3|TRBV29-1
CSVEVGGLDTQYF
>TRBJ2-3|TRBV6-5
CASSSPSGGASHTQYF
>TRBJ2-5|TRBV9
CASSVDSGETQYF
>TRBJ2-3|TRBV27
CASSPMGSSGSTDTQYF
>TRBJ1-5|TRBV19
CASGTARNQPQHF
>TRBJ2-5|TRBV6-1
CASSAQPSGRYETQYF
>TRBJ2-5|TRBV18
CASSPPGGGKKTQYF
>TRBJ2-2|TRBV10-3
CAISVSGRAYTGELFF
>TRBJ2-5|TRBV11-2
CASSKRLAGTETQYF
>TRBJ2-3|TRBV2
CASSEAITDTQYF
>TRBJ2-5|TRBV28
CASIRQGPGETQYF
>TRBJ1-1|TRBV7-9
CASSRPTRGSAEAFF
>TRBJ2-7|TRBV6-6
CASSYTGTAYEQYF
>TRBJ1-2|TRBV7-2
CASSRSRNYGYTF
>TRBJ2-7|TRBV10-2
CASRGWDGGYEQYF
>TRBJ2-2|TRBV18
CASSEHIRTGELFF
>TRBJ2-7|TRBV7-9
CASSLAGAAPRSYEQYF
>TRBJ2-1|TRBV5-6
CASSLAGINEQFF
>TRBJ2-3|TRBV7-2
CASSLGGTSDYTDTQYF
>TRBJ2-7|TRBV7-2
CASSSRIAGVVEQYF
>TRBJ1-1|TRBV6-1
CASRPAVLRTEAFF
>TRBJ1-2|TRBV7-2
CATSRGDSVFPEYGYTF
>TRBJ2-1|TRBV4-2
CASSLLPGLAGGGEQFF
>TRBJ1-4|TRBV28
CASSYPGQGPTNEKLFF
>TRBJ1-5|TRBV10-2
CASSEGGSNQPQHF
>TRBJ2-4|TRBV7-9
CASRGTGTGDVAKNIQYF
>TRBJ1-1|TRBV5-1
CASSFPGSTEAFF
>TRBJ2-5|TRBV7-2
CASSPLAGGDQGQYF
>TRBJ1-2|TRBV19
CASSIPRQANYGYTF
>TRBJ1-2|TRBV1
CTSSPGGVRGYTF
>TRBJ1-5|TRBV7-2
CASSPHREGQPQHF
>TRBJ1-4|TRBV21-1
CASRVGATNEKLFF
>TRBJ2-7|TRBV15
CATSRGGGDSYEQYF
>TRBJ2-5|TRBV29-1
CSVIRGRVRETQYF
>TRBJ1-2|TRBV6-1
CASRFGTGLGYGYTF
>TRBJ2-1|TRBV7-9
CASSREDTYNEQFF
>TRBJ2-7|TRBV9
CASSVTGTNSYEQYF
>TRBJ1-2|TRBV11-3
CASSLEGRGSDYGYTF
>TRBJ2-2|TRBV2
CASSAAGTGELFF
>TRBJ1-2|TRBV6-5
CASSYGESDGYTF
>TRBJ1-6|TRBV5-1
CASSLFRGDSPLHF